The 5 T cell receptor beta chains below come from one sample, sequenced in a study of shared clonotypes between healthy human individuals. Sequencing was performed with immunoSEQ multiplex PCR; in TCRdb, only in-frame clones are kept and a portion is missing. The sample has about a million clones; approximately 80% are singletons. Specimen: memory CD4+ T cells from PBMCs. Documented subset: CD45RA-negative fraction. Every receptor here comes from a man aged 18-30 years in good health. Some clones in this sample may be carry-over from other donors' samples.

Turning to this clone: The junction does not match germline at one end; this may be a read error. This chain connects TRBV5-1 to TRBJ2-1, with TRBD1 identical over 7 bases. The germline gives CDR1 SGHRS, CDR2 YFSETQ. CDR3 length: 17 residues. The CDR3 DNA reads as TGCGCCAGCAGTCTCTACGACCGGGGACAGATCAACAATGGGCAGTTCTTC. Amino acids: CASSLYDRGQINNGQFF.

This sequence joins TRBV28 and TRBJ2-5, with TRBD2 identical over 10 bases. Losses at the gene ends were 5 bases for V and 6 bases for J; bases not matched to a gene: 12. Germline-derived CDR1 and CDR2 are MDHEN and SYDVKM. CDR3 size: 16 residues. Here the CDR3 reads CASSKGLAAGLKTQYF. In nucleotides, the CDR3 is TGTGCCAGCAGTAAAGGACTAGCGGCAGGTCTAAAGACCCAGTACTTC.

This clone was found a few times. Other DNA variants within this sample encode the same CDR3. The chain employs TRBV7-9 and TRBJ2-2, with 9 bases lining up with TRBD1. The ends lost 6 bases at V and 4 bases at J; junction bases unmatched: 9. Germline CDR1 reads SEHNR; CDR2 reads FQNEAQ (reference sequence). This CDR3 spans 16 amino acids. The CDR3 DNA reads TGTGCCAGCAGTCGTACAGGGGGCCGTGGCACCGGGGAGCTGTTTTTT. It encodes CASSRTGGRGTGELFF.

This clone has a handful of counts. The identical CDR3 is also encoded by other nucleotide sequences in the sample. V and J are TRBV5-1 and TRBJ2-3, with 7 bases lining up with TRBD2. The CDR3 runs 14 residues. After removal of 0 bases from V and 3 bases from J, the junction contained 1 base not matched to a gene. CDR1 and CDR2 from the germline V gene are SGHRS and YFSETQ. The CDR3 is CASSLGDYTDTQYF. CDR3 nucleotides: TGCGCCAGCAGCTTGGGGGACTATACAGATACGCAGTATTTT.

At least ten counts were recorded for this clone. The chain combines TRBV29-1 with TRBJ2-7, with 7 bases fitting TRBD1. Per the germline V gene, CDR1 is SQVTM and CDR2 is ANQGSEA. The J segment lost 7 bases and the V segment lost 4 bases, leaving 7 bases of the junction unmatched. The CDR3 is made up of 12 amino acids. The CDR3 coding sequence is TGCAGCGTTGCCACGACAGGGCGAGAGCAGTACTTC. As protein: CSVATTGREQYF.